The 28 T cell receptor beta chains in this list originate from one sample, sequenced in a study of monozygotic twins with inflammatory bowel disease. After re-calling the 5' RACE reads, TCRdb lists one entry per CDR3 protein, DNA absent. The sample holds approximately 420,000 distinct CDR3 sequences. Sequencing was done on a sample of blood. The receptors shown here come from a human donor with ulcerative colitis or Crohn's disease, or a healthy co-twin of an affected twin (not recorded which).

This sequence joins TRBV28 and TRBJ1-2; the D call from TCRdb, TRBD1, cannot be confirmed without DNA. The CDR3 contains 14 residues. CDR1 and CDR2 from the germline V gene are MDHEN and SYDVKM. The CDR3 sequence is CAAIRDSRREGYTF.

The chain is built from TRBV14 and TRBJ2-5. The CDR3 consists of 15 residues. Germline V gene sequence: CDR1 SGHDN, CDR2 FVKESK. CDR3 sequence: CASSQFGLVQETQYF.

CDR3 residues: CASKIGAFNSPLHF. This rearrangement joins TRBV12-3 or TRBV12-4 to TRBJ1-6. The CDR3 runs 14 residues.

The chain uses TRBV4-2 and TRBJ2-5; TCRdb indicates TRBD2, and absent DNA this call remains unverified. The germline V gene has CDR1 LGHNA and CDR2 YNFKEQ. This CDR3 comprises 15 residues. The CDR3 reads CASSQEAGRQETQYF.

This chain uses TRBV28 with TRBJ2-7; the TCRdb D gene call, TRBD1, has no DNA to confirm it. This CDR3 has 15 residues. The germline CDR1 and CDR2 sequences are MDHEN and SYDVKM. CDR3 loop: CASSPQQGLGGEQYF.

The gene calls are TRBV29-1 and TRBJ2-7. Germline loops: CDR1 SQVTM, CDR2 ANQGSEA. The CDR3 is 12 residues long. CDR3 amino acids: CSVGGPSYEQYF.

V gene TRBV3-1 combines with J gene TRBJ2-2; TCRdb proposes TRBD2, but this gene call is untestable without DNA. This CDR3 has 17 residues. Per germline, CDR1 LGHDT and CDR2 YNNKEL (reference sequence). CDR3 in amino acids: CASSPRGLAGRSGELFF.

The chain is built from TRBV12-3 or TRBV12-4 and TRBJ2-7; TCRdb returns TRBD2, unconfirmable since there is no DNA. The CDR3 is made up of 15 amino acids. The CDR3 is CASSLASGKAYEQYF.

The chain is built from TRBV7-3 and TRBJ2-5. Per germline, CDR1 SGHTA and CDR2 FQGTGA. The CDR3 is 13 residues long. The CDR3 sequence: CASSRNDLETQYF. The variable domain in full, completed from reference TRBV7-3 and TRBJ2-5, reads GAGVSQTPSNKVTEKGKYVELRCDPISGHTALYWYRQSLGQGPEFLIYFQGTGAADDSGLPNDRFFAVRPEGSVSTLKIQRTERGDSAVYLCASSRNDLETQYFGPGTRLLVL.

The chain couples TRBV6-1 to TRBJ2-1; TCRdb selects TRBD2, and the lack of DNA leaves this call unchecked. This CDR3 is 16 amino acids long. In germline, CDR1 is MNHNS, CDR2 SASEGT. This chain's CDR3 is CASSEAKLAVGNEQFF.

This chain links TRBV11-2 with TRBJ2-1; TCRdb gives TRBD1 as the D gene, but with no DNA this cannot be confirmed. There are 15 residues in the CDR3. In germline, CDR1 is SGHAT, CDR2 FQNNGV. The CDR3 loop reads CASRVGQGLYNEQFF.

V is TRBV3-1 and J is TRBJ2-7. This CDR3 contains 11 residues. Germline V gene lookup returns CDR1 LGHDT and CDR2 YNNKEL (reference sequence). The CDR3: CASSQAYEQYF.

The chain couples TRBV7-2 to TRBJ2-5; TCRdb's D call, TRBD1, is unchecked because there is no DNA. CDR3 length: 14 residues. Looked up from germline, CDR1 is SGHTA and CDR2 is FQGNSA. CDR3 loop: CASSLVDRVETQYF. The entire variable domain, with the rest obtained from reference TRBV7-2 and TRBJ2-5, is as follows: GAGVSQSPSNKVTEKGKDVELRCDPISGHTALYWYRQSLGQGLEFLIYFQGNSAPDKSGLPSDRFSAERTGGSVSTLTIQRTQQEDSAVYLCASSLVDRVETQYFGPGTRLLVL.

The chain has TRBV15 and TRBJ2-6. The CDR3 is made up of 15 amino acids. Germline V gene lookup returns CDR1 LNHNV and CDR2 YYDKDF (reference sequence). This chain's CDR3 is CATSKREAGANVLTF. The whole variable domain, remainder taken from reference TRBV15 and TRBJ2-6, is DAMVIQNPRYQVTQFGKPVTLSCSQTLNHNVMYWYQQKSSQAPKLLFHYYDKDFNNEADTPDNFQSRRPNTSFCFLDIRSPGLGDTAMYLCATSKREAGANVLTFGAGSRLTVL.

The chain recombines TRBV6-1 with TRBJ1-5; TCRdb designates TRBD1, a call that cannot be tested without DNA. The CDR3 is made up of 14 amino acids. Germline CDR1 is MNHNS and CDR2 is SASEGT. The CDR3 region is CASSVSGSNQPQHF.

The chain joins TRBV20-1 to TRBJ1-2. The CDR3 totals 14 residues. Germline loops: CDR1 DFQATT, CDR2 SNEGSKA (reference sequence). The CDR3 loop reads CSAKGLPIPYGYTF.

The CDR3 here is CASSLGTETGELFF. The rearrangement uses TRBV5-4 and TRBJ2-2. Germline V lookup: CDR1 SGHNT, CDR2 YYREEE (reference sequence). The CDR3 sequence is 14 residues long.

The chain links TRBV12-3 or TRBV12-4 to TRBJ2-5. The CDR3 covers 16 residues. CDR3: CASSLGLAGYQGTQYF.

V and J are TRBV9 and TRBJ2-7; TCRdb returns TRBD1, unconfirmable since there is no DNA. This CDR3 is 12 amino acids long. CDR1 and CDR2 (germline): SGDLS, YYNGEE. This CDR3 reads CASSPGGAEQYF.

J is TRBJ2-1 and V is TRBV7-2; checking the TCRdb D call of TRBD2 is not possible without DNA. Per the germline V gene, CDR1 is SGHTA and CDR2 is FQGNSA. CDR3 length: 16 amino acids. The CDR3 loop reads CASSLLPGTSGGTGFF.

V usage is TRBV27 and J usage is TRBJ2-1; TCRdb indicates TRBD1, and absent DNA this call remains unverified. The CDR3 contains 15 residues. CDR1 is MNHEY, CDR2 SMNVEV, per germline (reference sequence). CDR3 sequence reads: CASSFYRGGYNEQFF.

This chain connects TRBV6-1 to TRBJ2-1. The CDR3 has 15 residues. Germline CDR1 reads MNHNS; CDR2 reads SASEGT. CDR3 loop: CASRSTEMLYNEQFF.

The chain recombines TRBV18 with TRBJ2-1; TCRdb returns TRBD1, unconfirmable since there is no DNA. There are 14 residues in the CDR3. Germline-derived CDR1 and CDR2 are KGHSH and LQKENI. The CDR3 is CASSPRQGGNEQFF. Combining the CDR3 with reference TRBV18 and TRBJ2-1 gives the whole variable domain NAGVMQNPRHLVRRRGQEARLRCSPMKGHSHVYWYRQLPEEGLKFMVYLQKENIIDESGMPKERFSAEFPKEGPSILRIQQVVRGDSAAYFCASSPRQGGNEQFFGPGTRLTVL.

The chain joins TRBV6-2 or TRBV6-3 to TRBJ1-5. Germline V gene data show CDR1 as MNHEY and CDR2 as SVGEGT. The CDR3 is made up of 13 amino acids. The CDR3: CASGNRMGQPQHF.

The CDR3 reads CASSPEGMGAGYGYTF. The chain uses TRBV5-5 and TRBJ1-2; absent DNA, TCRdb's TRBD1 call cannot be checked. The CDR3 sequence is 16 residues long. Germline CDR1 SGHKS, CDR2 YYEKEE (reference sequence).

The rearrangement uses TRBV5-1 and TRBJ1-2; TCRdb designates TRBD1, a call that cannot be tested without DNA. Germline lookup yields CDR1 SGHRS and CDR2 YFSETQ. The CDR3 loop spans 13 amino acids. The CDR3 sequence: CASSYTGNYGYTF.

The chain links TRBV5-1 to TRBJ2-2; no DNA is available, so the TRBD1 call from TCRdb remains unchecked. There are 14 residues in the CDR3. CDR1 SGHRS and CDR2 YFSETQ come from the germline V gene. The CDR3 protein is CASRQGTNTGELFF. Full variable domain (remainder filled in from reference TRBV5-1 and TRBJ2-2): KAGVTQTPRYLIKTRGQQVTLSCSPISGHRSVSWYQQTPGQGLQFLFEYFSETQRNKGNFPGRFSGRQFSNSRSEMNVSTLELGDSALYLCASRQGTNTGELFFGEGSRLTVL.

The V gene is TRBV4-1, the J gene TRBJ2-3; TCRdb returns TRBD2, unconfirmable since there is no DNA. Germline CDR1 is MGHRA and CDR2 is YSYEKL. The CDR3 contains 16 residues. This chain's CDR3 is CASSHTFSGATDTQYF.